Listed here is a single TCR beta chain. Antigen specificity is unknown. A read error may produce the germline difference seen at one junction end. A constant-region primer primed TCR beta cDNA synthesis from 400 to 550 ng of total RNA. Library construction for TCR beta comprised three nested multiplex PCR rounds performed with slightly modified ARM-PCR. A C-beta reverse primer and TRBV1-TRBV30 forward primers served in each of the first two PCR rounds, at about 10 cycles apiece. One entry per CDR3 protein, called by TCRdb with MiXCR from the multiplex PCR reads. The repertoire holds more than 75,000 distinct CDR3 sequences, with approximately 77% as singletons. This sample is part of a study of tumor-infiltrating lymphocytes in primary liver carcinoma. The study's findings and limits: Overlap between tumor regions exceeded overlap of tumor with adjacent tissue or blood. A significantly higher top-250-clone fraction was recorded for tumors than for blood (p = 0.039).

The source material, roughly 20-31 mg of unsorted bulk tissue, was used to co-extract RNA and DNA. The CDR3 runs to 14 residues. Germline V lookup: CDR1 SGHVS, CDR2 FQNEAQ. J is TRBJ1-2 and V is TRBV7-8; D is perhaps TRBD1 (5 bases). Sequencing was performed on liver tumor tissue from sampling region 1. Subset given: tumor region T1, superior pole. The clonotype originates from a man aged 40-50 years with primary liver carcinoma and hepatitis B virus infection. CDR3 sequence reads: CAGSLAGTNYGYTF. As DNA, the CDR3 is TGTGCCGGCAGCTTAGCCGGGACTAACTATGGCTACACGTTC.